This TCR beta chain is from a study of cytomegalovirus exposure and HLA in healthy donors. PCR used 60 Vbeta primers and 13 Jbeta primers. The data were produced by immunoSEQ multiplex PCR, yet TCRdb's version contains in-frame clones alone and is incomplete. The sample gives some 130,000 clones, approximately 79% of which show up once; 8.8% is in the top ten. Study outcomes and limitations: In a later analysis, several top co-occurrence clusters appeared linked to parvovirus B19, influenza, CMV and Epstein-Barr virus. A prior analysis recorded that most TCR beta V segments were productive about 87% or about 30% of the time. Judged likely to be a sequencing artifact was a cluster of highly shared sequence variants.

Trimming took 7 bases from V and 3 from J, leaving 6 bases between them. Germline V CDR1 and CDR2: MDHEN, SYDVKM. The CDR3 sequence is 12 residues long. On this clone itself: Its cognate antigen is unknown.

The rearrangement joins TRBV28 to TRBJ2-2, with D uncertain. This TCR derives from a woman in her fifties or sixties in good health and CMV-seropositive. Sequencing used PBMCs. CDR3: CASIEDTGELFF. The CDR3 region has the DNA TGTGCCAGCATCGAGGACACCGGGGAGCTGTTTTTT.